This TCR beta chain emerged from a study of blood T cell repertoires in COVID-19. Looking at the study overall: Collection of acute and convalescent COVID-19 samples took place in the United States, Italy and Spain. From T cells, B-cell-depleted T cells, or PBMCs came the material, which was cDNA or gDNA.

Per the germline V gene, CDR1 is KGHSH and CDR2 is LQKENI. This CDR3 has 15 amino acids. V shed 6 bases and J 4 bases; nucleotides not matched to a gene: 9. Methods used by the authors: The authors estimated nucleated cell counts from reference gene primer amplification. Only in-frame clones appear in the TCRdb table, and some are missing; sequencing was by immunoSEQ multiplex PCR. Clonal size and the V and J genes are those of that table, whereas D and trimming came from the DNA. Here the sample spans 200,000 to 300,000 clones, approximately 85% being singletons. The sequence was obtained from a man between 45 and 60 years old with acute or convalescent COVID-19. The V call is TRBV18, the J call TRBJ1-1; TRBD1 aligns across 9 bases. Sequenced input: peripheral blood. The CDR3 DNA sequence: TGTGCCAGCTCGCCGCGACAGGGGGACGGCACTGAAGCTTTCTTT. This gives the protein CASSPRQGDGTEAFF.